Listed below are T cell receptor beta chains from one sample, sequenced in a study of cytomegalovirus exposure and HLA in healthy donors. Repertoires were generated with immunoSEQ multiplex PCR, while TCRdb's copy carries only in-frame clones and drops some. The profile shows roughly 100,000 clones, 73% of them singletons. Sequenced sample: PBMCs. The receptors originated from a man in his forties in good health and CMV-seronegative. CDR3s include the opening cysteine and the closing phenylalanine or tryptophan. The D gene is left open where the match is weak. Clone size, where shown, is once, few, many, or a class for clones that have expanded.

d_call,j_call,clone_size,v_call,cdr3_nt,cdr3_aa
-,TRBJ2-3,few,TRBV10-3,TGTGCCATCAGTGAGTGGTCAGGGGGCACAGATACGCAGTATTTT,CAISEWSGGTDTQYF
-,TRBJ2-3,-,TRBV5-1,TGCGCCAGCAGCGCCCACAGGGCTAGCACAGATACGCAGTATTTT,CASSAHRASTDTQYF
-,TRBJ2-7,-,TRBV13,TGTGCCAGCAGCCTAACCTACGAGCAGTACTTC,CASSLTYEQYF
TRBD2,TRBJ2-7,-,TRBV7-2,TGTGCCAGCAGCTTATCACTAGCGGCGGTCGAGCAGTACTTC,CASSLSLAAVEQYF
-,TRBJ2-3,-,TRBV6-5,TGTGCCAGCAGCCCGGAGGGGGGGCTTCCAGATACGCAGTATTTT,CASSPEGGLPDTQYF
-,TRBJ1-6,-,TRBV6-1,TGTGCCAGCAGTTCGCAGGGGACGTATAATTCACCCCTCCACTTT,CASSSQGTYNSPLHF
TRBD2,TRBJ2-3,few,TRBV5-1,TGCGCCAGCCAGCGGGAGGTCACAGATACGCAGTATTTT,CASQREVTDTQYF
TRBD2,TRBJ2-1,-,TRBV18,TGTGCCAGCTCGAAAGCGGGGGAGGAAGATGTGCAGTTCTTC,CASSKAGEEDVQFF
TRBD1,TRBJ1-5,-,TRBV5-1,TGCGCCAGCAGCTTCACAGGGGGCAATCAGCCCCAGCATTTT,CASSFTGGNQPQHF
TRBD2,TRBJ2-5,-,TRBV4-1,TGCGCCAGCAGCCAATCGGGGGGTTCGTCAGCACCCCAAGAGACCCAGTACTTC,CASSQSGGSSAPQETQYF
-,TRBJ2-1,-,TRBV5-1,TGCGCCAGCAGCACGTCACACGGGGGGCGGACTGAGCAGTTCTTC,CASSTSHGGRTEQFF
-,TRBJ2-2,few,TRBV6-5,TGTGCCAGCAGTTACTCTGAGGGCCACGGGGAGCTGTTTTTT,CASSYSEGHGELFF
TRBD1,TRBJ1-2,once,TRBV5-1,TGCGCCAGCAGCACCGGGACAGAGGCCATGAGCTACACCTTC,CASSTGTEAMSYTF
-,TRBJ2-3,-,TRBV30,TGTGCCTGGAGTAGGCGGGGGCGATTGGGGAAGCAGTATTTT,CAWSRRGRLGKQYF
-,TRBJ2-3,-,TRBV5-4,TGTGCCAGCAGCTTGACCAGCGGAATCACAGATACGCAGTATTTT,CASSLTSGITDTQYF
-,TRBJ2-7,-,TRBV2,TGTGCCAGCAGTGAGGGCCCTCCTCCCACCTACGAGCAGTACTTC,CASSEGPPPTYEQYF
TRBD1,TRBJ1-1,few,TRBV5-1,TGCGCCAGCAGCTTGGGGACAGGGTTAGACACTGAAGCTTTCTTT,CASSLGTGLDTEAFF
TRBD2,TRBJ2-1,-,TRBV9,TGTGCCAGCAGCCTAGCGGGGAGCTCCTACAATGAGCAGTTCTTC,CASSLAGSSYNEQFF
TRBD1,TRBJ2-4,-,TRBV5-1,TGCGCCAGCAGCATCGGACAGGGTACCAAAAACATTCAGTACTTC,CASSIGQGTKNIQYF
TRBD1,TRBJ2-1,-,TRBV4-2,TGTGCCAGCAGCCAAGGCCCGACAGGGTGGCAGAACAATGAGCAGTTCTTC,CASSQGPTGWQNNEQFF
-,TRBJ2-5,-,TRBV6-6,TGTGCCAGCAGTTACGGGCGGGGTGAGACCCAGTACTTC,CASSYGRGETQYF
-,TRBJ2-5,-,TRBV7-8,TGTGCCAGCAGCTTAGAGGGGACACTCAGGACGTACCAAGAGACCCAGTACTTC,CASSLEGTLRTYQETQYF
-,TRBJ2-7,-,TRBV5-5,TGTGCCAGCAGCACTTTTCCCTTAATAGAGCAGTACTTC,CASSTFPLIEQYF
-,TRBJ1-5,few,TRBV5-1,TGCGCCAGCAGTCGTACCGACAGCTACAATCAGCCCCAGCATTTT,CASSRTDSYNQPQHF
TRBD2,TRBJ2-3,-,TRBV5-6,TGTGCCAGCAGCTTTGAGGTAGCGGGGGAGGAAACAGATACGCAGTATTTT,CASSFEVAGEETDTQYF
-,TRBJ1-5,-,TRBV5-6,TGTGCCAGCAGCTTGTTCAGGCACAATCAGCCCCAGCATTTT,CASSLFRHNQPQHF
-,TRBJ2-5,-,TRBV4-1,TGCGCCAGCAGCGGGGACAAGTACCAAGAGACCCAGTACTTC,CASSGDKYQETQYF
-,TRBJ2-7,-,TRBV5-1,TGCGCCAGCAGCTTGGTGGGGGGGGCCCGCGAGCAGTACTTC,CASSLVGGAREQYF
TRBD1,TRBJ2-5,-,TRBV27,TGTGCCAGCAGTTTTACAGGGGACCAAGAGACCCAGTACTTC,CASSFTGDQETQYF
-,TRBJ2-3,-,TRBV5-4,TGTGCCAGCAGCTCCCTAACCCGCACAGATACGCAGTATTTT,CASSSLTRTDTQYF
TRBD1,TRBJ1-5,-,TRBV2,TGTGCCAGCCGAGGACAGGGATTAAATAGCAATCAGCCCCAGCATTTT,CASRGQGLNSNQPQHF
-,TRBJ1-1,few,TRBV5-1,TGCGCCAGCAGCTCGAATCGCGACACTGAAGCTTTCTTT,CASSSNRDTEAFF
-,TRBJ2-7,-,TRBV27,TGTGCCAGCAGTTTAGGGCAGTCCTACGAGCAGTACTTC,CASSLGQSYEQYF
-,TRBJ1-4,-,TRBV16,TGTGCCAGCAGCCAATTAGCCGAGACCGGGGAAAAACTGTTTTTT,CASSQLAETGEKLFF
-,TRBJ1-5,-,TRBV5-1,TGCGCCAGCAGCTGGACAGTCGGAAGCAATCAGCCCCAGCATTTT,CASSWTVGSNQPQHF
-,TRBJ1-3,-,TRBV29-1,TGCAGCGTTGAAAAGAGTGGAAACACCATATATTTT,CSVEKSGNTIYF
-,TRBJ1-6,-,TRBV19,TGTGCCAGTAGCCAGGAGGTGAATTCACCCCTCCACTTT,CASSQEVNSPLHF
-,TRBJ1-1,-,TRBV5-6,TGTGCCAGCGTAGGGGCCCTTTTGAACACTGAAGCTTTCTTT,CASVGALLNTEAFF
-,TRBJ1-6,once,TRBV7-9,TGTGCCAGCACCTTTTACATCTCCCCCTCCTATTCACCCCTCCACTTT,CASTFYISPSYSPLHF
TRBD1,TRBJ1-6,-,TRBV5-4,TGTGCCAGCAGCTTGGAGACAGGGTCGAATAGGTCACCCCTCCACTTT,CASSLETGSNRSPLHF
TRBD1,TRBJ1-1,-,TRBV4-2,TGTGCCAGCAGCGGGACAGTGAACACTGAAGCTTTCTTT,CASSGTVNTEAFF
TRBD1,TRBJ2-4,-,TRBV5-6,TGTGCCAGCAGCGAATACAGGGGTAGCGCCAAAAACATTCAGTACTTC,CASSEYRGSAKNIQYF
-,TRBJ2-1,-,TRBV5-4,TGTGCCAGCAGCGGCGGGCTGACCTCCTACAATGAGCAGTTCTTC,CASSGGLTSYNEQFF
-,TRBJ1-6,-,TRBV5-1,TGCGCCAGCAGCCCCAGTTTCTCCTATAATTCACCCCTCCACTTT,CASSPSFSYNSPLHF
TRBD1,TRBJ2-2,few,TRBV4-1,TGCGCCAGCAGCCAGCCGGACAGGGTATTCACCGGGGAGCTGTTTTTT,CASSQPDRVFTGELFF
-,TRBJ2-7,-,TRBV27,TGTGCCAGCAGTTTGGGGCAGGGAGGATCCTACGAGCAGTACTTC,CASSLGQGGSYEQYF
-,TRBJ2-2,-,TRBV6-6,TGTGCCAGCAGTTACGGGGCGTCCACCGGGGAGCTGTTTTTT,CASSYGASTGELFF
TRBD1,TRBJ2-3,-,TRBV2,TGTGCCAGCAGTGAAGAGGGACAGGGGGCCTCATCGCAGTATTTT,CASSEEGQGASSQYF